This T cell receptor beta chain was sequenced during a study of shared clonotypes between healthy human individuals. General study points: Non-shared clonotypes showed lower generation probabilities than clonotypes common to all four donors. The small donor group covered limited genetic and exposure diversity.

Trimming shortened V by 1 base and J by 2 bases, and 21 bases separated the two germline ends. Per the germline V gene, CDR1 is SGHAT and CDR2 is FQNNGV. The CDR3 is made up of 18 amino acids. Clones were read by immunoSEQ multiplex PCR, and TCRdb kept only the in-frame ones, dropping some. The table lists millions of clones, about 93% of them singletons. Terminally differentiated effector memory CD45RA+ cells were excluded by CCR7 positive selection of CD45RO-negative cells. All participating donors were Caucasian adults from Nashville, Tennessee. This clone occurred once. Its target is not known. This clonotype was sampled from a man between 18 and 29 years old in good health. Some clones in this sample may be carry-over from other donors' samples. The sequencing sample was made of naive CD8+ T cells from PBMCs. The chain joins TRBV11-2 to TRBJ2-7, with D possibly matching TRBD2 (5 bases). CDR3 amino acids: CASSLVYERLEVPYEQYF. Here the CDR3 DNA reads TGTGCCAGCAGCTTAGTTTATGAGCGGTTGGAGGTTCCCTACGAGCAGTACTTC.